This T cell receptor beta chain was sequenced during a study of shared clonotypes between healthy human individuals. The CDR3 is 14 amino acids. CDR1 MDHEN and CDR2 SYDVKM come from the germline V gene. Concerning this clone itself: An end of the junction differs from the germline gene, which may be a read error.

Clones were sequenced by immunoSEQ multiplex PCR, and TCRdb holds only the in-frame ones, with some missing. The repertoire holds about 380,000 clones, with around 96% as singletons. This sequence originates from a man aged 25 to 40 in good health. The J gene is TRBJ1-4, the V gene TRBV28; D is ambiguous. Sequenced material: memory CD8+ T cells sorted from blood. Subset: CD45RO+ cells pooled with CCR7-negative TemRA cells. The chain's CDR3 is CASSQENDRTRSSF. CDR3 in DNA: TGTGCCAGCAGCCAAGAAAACGACCGAACGAGGAGTAGCTTT.